These 27 T cell receptor beta chains came from one sample sequenced in a study of CD8 T cells in ankylosing spondylitis. In TCRdb, the 5' RACE reads were re-called with MiXCR into one record per CDR3 protein. This table has 210,000 or so distinct CDR3 sequences, approximately 24% appearing once. Sequenced input: blood, either unsorted or a sorted T cell fraction (not recorded which). The receptors here all came from a male donor with ankylosing spondylitis or in good health (not recorded which).

The chain employs TRBV5-1 and TRBJ2-7; 10 bases line up with TRBD1. The ends lost 2 bases at V and 0 bases at J; junction bases unmatched: 5. CDR1 is SGHRS, CDR2 YFSETQ, per germline. This CDR3 contains 16 residues. CDR3: CASSLPGQGSSYEQYF. In nucleotides, the CDR3 is TGCGCCAGCAGCTTACCGGGACAGGGGAGCTCCTACGAGCAGTACTTC.

The CDR3, as DNA: TGTGCCAGCAGTTACAACCGGGGACAGGGTTTACGAAATGAGCAGTTCTTC. Its translation: CASSYNRGQGLRNEQFF. The chain recombines TRBV6-5 with TRBJ2-1; 9 bases are shared with TRBD1. V lost 2 bases, J lost 7 bases, and 12 bases stayed unmatched. This CDR3 region has 17 residues. CDR1 and CDR2 from the germline V gene are MNHEY and SVGAGI.

This chain uses TRBV7-9 with TRBJ1-4; 9 positions match TRBD1. The CDR3 length is 13 residues. V was pared by 11 bases and J by 8 bases, with 9 bases of the junction left unmatched. Germline V gene sequence: CDR1 SEHNR, CDR2 FQNEAQ (reference sequence). As DNA, the CDR3 is TGTGCCGGCGGGGGACAGGGAGGCGAAAAACTGTTTTTT. This sequence encodes CAGGGQGGEKLFF.

This clonotype was counted at least ten times. Relative to the germline gene, one junction end is altered; a read error may explain this. This chain links TRBV7-7 with TRBJ2-7; TRBD1 matches at 7 bases. Germline V gives CDR1 SSHAT, CDR2 FNYEAQ (reference sequence). The CDR3 consists of 14 residues. The CDR3: CASSPGQDSYEQYF. The CDR3 nucleotides read TGTGCTAGCAGCCCTGGACAGGACTCCTACGAGCAGTACTTC.

Ten or more counts support this clonotype. The rearrangement joins TRBV20-1 to TRBJ1-1; 8 bases agree with TRBD1. V was pared by 6 bases and J by 1 base, with 4 bases of the junction left unmatched. Germline V gives CDR1 DFQATT, CDR2 SNEGSKA (reference sequence). The CDR3 runs 13 residues. The CDR3 is CSAPDRGNTEAFF. The CDR3 DNA reads as TGCAGTGCGCCAGACAGGGGGAACACTGAAGCTTTCTTT.

This chain uses TRBV7-3 with TRBJ2-3; D gene ambiguous. Germline lookup yields CDR1 SGHTA and CDR2 FQGTGA. The CDR3 has 13 residues. V was trimmed by 5 bases and J by 2 bases, leaving 8 bases between them. The CDR3 DNA sequence: TGTGCCAGCAGCGATGGACCCACAGATACGCAGTATTTT. Translation gives CASSDGPTDTQYF.

V gene TRBV20-1 combines with J gene TRBJ1-2; TRBD1 agrees at 7 bases. CDR3 size: 15 residues. V was clipped by 3 bases and J by 7 bases; unmatched bases: 14. CDR1 and CDR2 from the germline V gene are DFQATT and SNEGSKA (reference sequence). The CDR3 DNA is TGCAGTGCTAGGCCTCGGGCAGGGGGAATTGCTGGCTACACCTTC. As protein: CSARPRAGGIAGYTF.

This clonotype was detected many times. The gene calls are TRBV6-5 and TRBJ1-2; D ambiguous. The V gene's germline CDR1 is MNHEY and CDR2 SVGAGI. Trimming shortened V by 4 bases and J by 7 bases, and 7 bases separated the two germline ends. This CDR3 contains 11 residues. The CDR3, as DNA: TGTGCCAGCAGTTCCAGGTTTGGCTACACCTTC. It is translated as CASSSRFGYTF.

This clonotype was seen more than once but under ten times. V usage is TRBV3-1 and J usage is TRBJ1-2; the match to TRBD1 covers 7 bases. Germline-derived CDR1 and CDR2 are LGHDT and YNNKEL (reference sequence). With 5 bases clipped from V and 7 bases from J, the junction kept 10 bases outside the gene matches. CDR3 length: 14 residues. The CDR3 sequence: CASSVQQGRGGYTF. The CDR3, as DNA: TGTGCCAGCAGCGTTCAACAGGGGAGAGGTGGCTACACCTTC.

The rearrangement joins TRBV15 to TRBJ1-2; TRBD1 agrees at 8 bases. Trimming removed 0 bases from V and 5 bases from J; junction bases left unmatched: 5. The CDR3 sequence is 15 residues long. CDR1 and CDR2 (germline): LNHNV, YYDKDF (reference sequence). The CDR3 DNA sequence: TGTGCCACCAGCAGAGATCCAGGGGGCTTGTATGGCTACACCTTC. It yields the protein CATSRDPGGLYGYTF. Filled out from reference TRBV15 and TRBJ1-2, the complete variable domain reads DAMVIQNPRYQVTQFGKPVTLSCSQTLNHNVMYWYQQKSSQAPKLLFHYYDKDFNNEADTPDNFQSRRPNTSFCFLDIRSPGLGDTAMYLCATSRDPGGLYGYTFGSGTRLTVV.

The chain recombines TRBV29-1 with TRBJ2-1, with 9 bases lining up with TRBD1. The V and J ends lost 6 bases and 6 bases, in that order; junction bases with no gene match: 9. CDR1 SQVTM and CDR2 ANQGSEA come from the germline V gene. There are 14 residues in the CDR3. CDR3 bases: TGCAGCGTCATCCGGGACAGGGTACCCAATGAGCAGTTCTTC. It yields the protein CSVIRDRVPNEQFF.

Note on this clonotype: This could be a read error, since a much larger clone is one nucleotide away. J is TRBJ2-5 and V is TRBV4-1; no clear D gene. Germline V CDR1 and CDR2: MGHRA, YSYEKL. The CDR3 length is 16 residues. Deletions cut 1 base from V and 6 bases from J, with 18 bases between. CDR3 region: CASSQAFSPYGKTQYF. CDR3 sequence (DNA): TGCGCCAGCAGCCAAGCGTTTTCCCCGTATGGGAAGACCCAGTACTTC.

The sample holds many counts of this clonotype. The V and J genes are TRBV29-1 and TRBJ1-1; possible D gene TRBD1, 5 bases. Trimming shortened V by 3 bases and J by 1 base, and 6 bases separated the two germline ends. CDR3 length: 12 amino acids. CDR1 and CDR2 (germline): SQVTM, ANQGSEA. The CDR3 coding sequence is TGCAGCGTTGATGGGGCGAACACTGAAGCTTTCTTT. Its translation: CSVDGANTEAFF.

This clonotype was seen ten or more times. The rearrangement joins TRBV4-2 to TRBJ2-5, with 11 bases identical to TRBD2. Germline CDR1 and CDR2: LGHNA and YNFKEQ. The CDR3 loop spans 18 amino acids. V lost 1 base and J lost 5; bases outside the gene matches: 12. The CDR3 DNA is TGTGCCAGCAGCCAAGCCGGACTAGCGGGCTATCTGGGGGAGACCCAGTACTTC. Residues: CASSQAGLAGYLGETQYF.

This clonotype was recorded a few times. The chain recombines TRBV20-1 with TRBJ2-3; TRBD2 matches at 14 bases. This CDR3 has 17 residues. Trimming took 2 bases from V and 2 from J; bases not matched to a gene: 6. Germline assignment: CDR1 DFQATT and CDR2 SNEGSKA (reference sequence). The CDR3 DNA follows: TGCAGTGCTAGATTGACTAGCGGGAGGGCCGACACAGATACGCAGTATTTT. It codes for CSARLTSGRADTDTQYF.

This chain uses TRBV7-3 with TRBJ2-6; 10 nucleotides align to TRBD2. The CDR3 length is 18 residues. V was clipped by 4 bases and J by 2 bases; unmatched bases: 8. The V gene's germline CDR1 is SGHTA and CDR2 FQGTGA. The CDR3 region has the DNA TGTGCCAGCAGCTCACAGGGGCTAGCGGGAGCTGGGGCCAACGTCCTGACTTTC. Its translation: CASSSQGLAGAGANVLTF.

The table lists this clonotype with many counts. The rearrangement uses TRBV20-1 and TRBJ2-3; D gene ambiguous. The V end lost 2 bases, the J end lost 0 bases, and 9 bases lay between the germline ends. Germline V gene lookup returns CDR1 DFQATT and CDR2 SNEGSKA (reference sequence). The CDR3 spans 14 residues. This CDR3 is CSARLVRSTDTQYF. DNA for the CDR3: TGCAGTGCTAGACTAGTCCGGAGCACAGATACGCAGTATTTT.

This chain connects TRBV3-1 to TRBJ2-3; 7 nucleotides match TRBD2. The junction had 9 bases not matched to a gene; V was cut back by 9 bases and J by 0 bases. The germline gives CDR1 LGHDT, CDR2 YNNKEL (reference sequence). The CDR3 extends over 15 amino acids. The CDR3, as DNA: TGTGCCAGTTCCCGACTAGCAGCTAGCACAGATACGCAGTATTTT. It specifies CASSRLAASTDTQYF.

The chain couples TRBV7-2 to TRBJ2-7; the D gene is possibly TRBD2 (6 bases). In germline, CDR1 is SGHTA, CDR2 FQGNSA. The CDR3 runs 17 residues. Trimming stripped 3 bases from V and 2 bases from J, with 20 bases between. The CDR3 region has the DNA TGTGCCAGCAGCTTCTTTGTCCCGGTCGGGAGACCCTACGAGCAGTACTTC. Protein sequence: CASSFFVPVGRPYEQYF.

As regards this clonotype: A much larger clonotype is one base distant, so this may be a read error. The J gene is TRBJ2-7, the V gene TRBV27, with 11 bases lining up with TRBD2. CDR1 and CDR2 from the germline V gene are MNHEY and SMNVEV (reference sequence). This CDR3 is built from 15 residues. CDR3 in DNA: TGTGCCTGCAGACCCACTAGCGGGAGAGAATACGAGCAGTACTTC. Amino acid sequence: CACRPTSGREYEQYF.

This clonotype was counted only a few times. The V gene is TRBV12-3 or TRBV12-4, the J gene TRBJ1-2, with D unclear. The CDR3 covers 13 residues. Trimming stripped 7 bases from V and 2 bases from J, with 11 bases between. In DNA, the CDR3 is TGTGCCAGCATTGGCCCGGGAAACTATGGCTACACCTTC. Its translation: CASIGPGNYGYTF.

V usage is TRBV5-6 and J usage is TRBJ2-5; no reliable D call. CDR1 is SGHDT, CDR2 YYEEEE, per germline. The CDR3 consists of 13 residues. Trimming took off 2 bases at V and 5 bases at J, with 10 bases between the two ends. In DNA, the CDR3 is TGTGCCAGCAGCTTTTCACCAGAGGAGACCCAGTACTTC. Translated: CASSFSPEETQYF.

This clonotype occurred many times. This chain connects TRBV9 to TRBJ2-1; TRBD2 is a possible D gene (7 bases). V was cut by 0 bases and J by 3 bases, with 13 bases left in between. There are 16 residues in the CDR3. The germline gives CDR1 SGDLS, CDR2 YYNGEE. The CDR3 reads CASSVVGGGDYNEQFF. The CDR3 DNA follows: TGTGCCAGCAGCGTAGTAGGGGGAGGGGACTACAATGAGCAGTTCTTC.

The rearrangement links TRBV6-1 to TRBJ2-7; 11 bases are shared with TRBD1. After removal of 6 bases from V and 3 bases from J, the junction contained 7 bases not matched to a gene. Germline CDR1 reads MNHNS; CDR2 reads SASEGT. The CDR3 totals 15 residues. The CDR3 region has the DNA TGTGCCAGCAGACGAGGGACAGGGGGGAGCTACGAGCAGTACTTC. It is translated as CASRRGTGGSYEQYF.

As concerns this clonotype: This may stem from a read error, because a much larger clone lies one nucleotide away. A read error is likely, as this CDR3 ends without the conserved phenylalanine or tryptophan. V gene TRBV12-3 or TRBV12-4 combines with J gene TRBJ1-1; D unclear. Trimming stripped 2 bases from V and 5 bases from J, with 9 bases between. The CDR3 covers 13 residues. The DNA for the CDR3 is TGTGCCAGCAGTTTACAGGTGAGGACTGAAGCTTTCCTT. Its protein is CASSLQVRTEAFL.

This clonotype was seen a handful of times. J is TRBJ2-3 and V is TRBV20-1; D remains unclear. V was trimmed by 3 bases and J by 4 bases, leaving 8 bases between them. The CDR3 covers 12 residues. Germline V gives CDR1 DFQATT, CDR2 SNEGSKA (reference sequence). CDR3 bases: TGCAGTGCTAGGCAAAACCCAGATACGCAGTATTTT. Protein product: CSARQNPDTQYF.

This clonotype was seen repeatedly, ten times or more. The chain couples TRBV12-3 or TRBV12-4 to TRBJ2-5; TRBD2 agrees at 7 bases. This CDR3 comprises 14 residues. Trimming took 8 bases from V and 2 from J; bases not matched to a gene: 8. In DNA, the CDR3 is TGTGCCAGCGCCAAGCTAGCGGTACAAGAGACCCAGTACTTC. This codes for CASAKLAVQETQYF.